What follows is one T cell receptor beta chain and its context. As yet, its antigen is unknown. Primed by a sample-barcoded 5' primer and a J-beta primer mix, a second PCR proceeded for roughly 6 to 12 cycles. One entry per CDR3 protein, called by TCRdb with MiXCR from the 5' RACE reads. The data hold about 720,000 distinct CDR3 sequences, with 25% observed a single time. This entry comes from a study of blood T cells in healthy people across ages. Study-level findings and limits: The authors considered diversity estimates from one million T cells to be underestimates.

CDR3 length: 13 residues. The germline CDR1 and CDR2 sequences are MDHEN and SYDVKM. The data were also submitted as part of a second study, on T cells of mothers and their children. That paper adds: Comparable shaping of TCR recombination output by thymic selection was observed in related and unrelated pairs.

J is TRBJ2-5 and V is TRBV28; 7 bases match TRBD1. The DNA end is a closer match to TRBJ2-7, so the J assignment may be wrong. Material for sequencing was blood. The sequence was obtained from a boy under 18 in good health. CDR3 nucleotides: TGTGCCACCCTGGGACAGTTAGCCTACGAGCAGTACTTC. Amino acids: CATLGQLAYEQYF.